Below, 21 T cell receptor beta chains from the same sample are listed, as sequenced in a study of beta chain features in type 1 diabetes. The isolated RNA, all of it, was reverse transcribed, so expressed TCRB transcripts were what got sequenced. The assay was immunoSEQ multiplex PCR, and TCRdb's table has in-frame clones only and misses some. The sample records about 340,000 clones, about 13% being singletons. Study-level results: TCRB CDR3s were moderately but significantly shorter in Type 1 diabetes patients in all four CD4+ subsets.

Their recognized antigens are unknown. Sequencing was carried out using naive CD4+ T cells from blood. These receptor sequences come from a woman between 18 and 29 years old with type 1 diabetes.

This clone was seen a handful of times. J is TRBJ2-7 and V is TRBV7-9, with 8 bases aligning to TRBD2. CDR3 length equals 17 residues. CDR1 and CDR2 (germline): SEHNR, FQNEAQ (reference sequence). V lost 3 bases to trimming and J lost 2 bases; unmatched junction nucleotides: 12. The CDR3 nucleotides read TGTGCCAGCAGCTTGGTCCGCGGGGGGACACAGGCCTACGAGCAGTACTTC. This codes for CASSLVRGGTQAYEQYF. Full variable domain (remainder filled in from reference TRBV7-9 and TRBJ2-7): DTGVSQNPRHKITKRGQNVTFRCDPISEHNRLYWYRQTLGQGPEFLTYFQNEAQLEKSRLLSDRFSAERPKGSFSTLEIQRTEQGDSAMYLCASSLVRGGTQAYEQYFGPGTRLTVT.

This clone has a handful of counts. The V call is TRBV21-1, the J call TRBJ2-5; the table's D call of TRBD1 was not tested on the DNA. TRBV21-1 is given as a pseudogene. The CDR3 is 16 residues long. CDR3 loop: CASSKVGGTGMKTQYF. The CDR3 region has the DNA TGTGCCAGCAGCAAAGTGGGGGGGACAGGGATGAAGACCCAGTACTTC.

The chain carries TRBV30 and TRBJ1-1; D is perhaps TRBD1 (6 bases). Trimming cost V 1 base and J 3 bases, with 12 bases left between them. This CDR3 comprises 14 residues. Germline V CDR1 and CDR2: GTSNPN, SVGIG (reference sequence). This CDR3 reads CAWSAGHPYTEAFF. CDR3 sequence (DNA): TGTGCCTGGAGTGCGGGACACCCTTACACTGAAGCTTTCTTT.

In its sample, this clone was seen a few times. V is TRBV5-1 and J is TRBJ1-4; 10 positions match TRBD1. Trimming took 2 bases from V and 2 from J; bases not matched to a gene: 6. The germline V gene encodes CDR1 SGHRS and CDR2 YFSETQ. The CDR3 sequence is 17 residues long. The DNA for the CDR3 is TGCGCCAGCAGCTTACCCGGGACAGGGGTGACTAATGAAAAACTGTTTTTT. Protein: CASSLPGTGVTNEKLFF.

This clone has only a few counts. This chain uses TRBV11-2 with TRBJ1-1; D is possibly TRBD1 (6 bases). Germline V gives CDR1 SGHAT, CDR2 FQNNGV. Deletions cut 6 bases from V and 7 bases from J, with 18 bases between. This CDR3 is built from 14 residues. CDR3 protein: CASRLVQGLNEAFF. The CDR3 region has the DNA TGTGCCAGCAGACTAGTACAGGGTCTGAATGAAGCTTTCTTT.

This clone was seen more than once but under ten times. The rearrangement links TRBV9 to TRBJ2-5; TRBD2 is a possible D gene (5 bases). Per the germline V gene, CDR1 is SGDLS and CDR2 is YYNGEE. CDR3 length equals 14 residues. Trimming left V 0 bases short and J 3 bases short, with 9 bases between. CDR3 nucleotides: TGTGCCAGCAGCGTAGGGGTGGAGGAAGAGACCCAGTACTTC. Its protein product is CASSVGVEEETQYF.

V and J are TRBV7-2 and TRBJ2-5; D may be TRBD1 (6 bases). Germline lookup yields CDR1 SGHTA and CDR2 FQGNSA. This CDR3 comprises 14 residues. V was cut by 5 bases and J by 4 bases, with 14 bases left in between. CDR3 DNA: TGTGCCAGCAGCCCTAGGGGGTGGGGAGAGACCCAGTACTTC. This translates into CASSPRGWGETQYF.

This clone has a handful of counts. The chain joins TRBV6-6 to TRBJ2-3, with unresolved D. Trimming took off 6 bases at V and 1 base at J, with 17 bases between the two ends. CDR3 length equals 16 residues. Germline CDR1 and CDR2: MNHNY and SVGAGI (reference sequence). The CDR3 DNA reads TGTGCCAGCAGCTATATCCTGACTCGCCGCACAGATACGCAGTATTTT. Translated, it gives CASSYILTRRTDTQYF.

The CDR3 sequence is CATSTRRTGGPIDTF. The DNA of the CDR3 is TGTGCCACCAGCACCAGAAGGACAGGAGGGCCGATCGACACCTTC. This chain joins TRBV15 and TRBJ1-2; 7 bases line up with TRBD1. V lost 4 bases to trimming and J lost 12 bases; unmatched junction nucleotides: 17. This CDR3 is 15 amino acids long. The V gene's germline CDR1 is LNHNV and CDR2 YYDKDF (reference sequence).

This clone occurred a few times. In nucleotides, the CDR3 is TGTGCCAGCAGCCCCCAGGGGTTGGGGGGCTACACCTTC. It is translated as CASSPQGLGGYTF. The chain recombines TRBV9 with TRBJ1-2, with D possibly matching TRBD1 (6 bases). Deletions cut 4 bases from V and 8 bases from J, with 15 bases between. This CDR3 is 13 amino acids long. Germline CDR1 and CDR2: SGDLS and YYNGEE.

The V call is TRBV28, the J call TRBJ2-7; 10 positions match TRBD1. Germline loops: CDR1 MDHEN, CDR2 SYDVKM. The V segment lost 5 bases and the J segment 4 bases; nucleotides outside the gene matches: 11. The CDR3 consists of 16 residues. CDR3 residues: CASSPRWDRGKYEQYF. Here the CDR3 DNA reads TGTGCCAGCAGTCCCCGGTGGGACAGGGGAAAGTACGAGCAGTACTTC.

This clone was counted a few times. The gene calls are TRBV11-2 and TRBJ2-5; maybe TRBD2 (5 bases). The germline gives CDR1 SGHAT, CDR2 FQNNGV. Deletions cut 4 bases from V and 12 bases from J, with 21 bases between. The CDR3 runs 14 residues. For the CDR3, the DNA is TGTGCCAGCAGCTCGATCGGACTGTACCTGGGGAAGTACTTC. Translating gives CASSSIGLYLGKYF.

The rearrangement joins TRBV11-2 to TRBJ2-3, with 10 bases fitting TRBD2. With 2 bases clipped from V and 3 bases from J, the junction kept 8 bases outside the gene matches. The germline V gene encodes CDR1 SGHAT and CDR2 FQNNGV. The CDR3 sequence is 17 residues long. The CDR3 here is CASSLNYRTSGTDTQYF. In DNA, the CDR3 is TGTGCCAGCAGCTTAAATTATCGGACTAGCGGAACAGATACGCAGTATTTT.

This clone was counted only a few times. The chain couples TRBV6-5 to TRBJ1-2; the D is unclear. In germline, CDR1 is MNHEY, CDR2 SVGAGI. CDR3 size: 13 residues. The V gene lost 6 bases and the J gene lost 4 bases, with 12 bases spanning the gap. The chain's CDR3 is CASRHPGLYGYTF. The CDR3, as DNA: TGTGCCAGCAGGCATCCCGGACTCTATGGCTACACCTTC.

This clone was detected a few times. The rearrangement uses TRBV5-4 and TRBJ2-4; 7 nucleotides match TRBD1. This CDR3 contains 14 residues. Germline assignment: CDR1 SGHNT and CDR2 YYREEE (reference sequence). The V gene end was trimmed by 4 bases and the J gene end by 6 bases; junction bases not matched to a gene: 7. CDR3 in amino acids: CASSPLQGPNIQYF. CDR3 sequence (DNA): TGTGCCAGCAGCCCCTTACAGGGGCCAAACATTCAGTACTTC.

The chain employs TRBV7-9 and TRBJ2-5, with 7 bases fitting TRBD2. Trimming took 5 bases from V and 4 from J; bases not matched to a gene: 7. The CDR3 loop spans 14 amino acids. Per germline, CDR1 SEHNR and CDR2 FQNEAQ (reference sequence). The CDR3 loop reads CASSPGVAGETQYF. The CDR3 nucleotides are TGTGCCAGCAGCCCGGGGGTAGCGGGAGAGACCCAGTACTTC.

The chain carries TRBV9 and TRBJ1-1; 9 nucleotides align to TRBD1. CDR3 size: 14 residues. The germline gives CDR1 SGDLS, CDR2 YYNGEE. V was clipped by 0 bases and J by 4 bases; unmatched bases: 1. CDR3 in DNA: TGTGCCAGCAGCGTAGGGGACAGGGTCACTGAAGCTTTCTTT. The encoded protein is CASSVGDRVTEAFF.

The chain links TRBV10-3 to TRBJ1-2, with 7 positions matching TRBD1. This CDR3 has 14 amino acids. J was trimmed by 4 bases and V by 4 bases; bases with no gene match: 6. Germline CDR1 ENHRY, CDR2 SYGVKD. In DNA, the CDR3 is TGTGCCATCAGTGCCCGGGACAGTGGCTATGGCTACACCTTC. Its translation is CAISARDSGYGYTF.

As regards this clone: Other DNA sequences within the sample encode an identical CDR3. The V and J genes are TRBV5-1 and TRBJ2-5; no clear D gene. The CDR3 loop spans 12 amino acids. Germline V CDR1 and CDR2: SGHRS, YFSETQ. V shed 0 bases and J shed 5 bases, with 5 bases lying between them. For the CDR3, the DNA is TGCGCCAGCAGCTTGGCGAGGGAGACCCAGTACTTC. Residues: CASSLARETQYF.

The rearrangement uses TRBV30 and TRBJ2-7; 8 nucleotides match TRBD2. The junction had 7 bases not matched to a gene; V was cut back by 3 bases and J by 3 bases. The CDR3 is 14 residues long. Germline values: CDR1 GTSNPN, CDR2 SVGIG (reference sequence). The CDR3 reads CAWSGGGAVYEQYF. In DNA form, the CDR3 reads TGTGCCTGGAGCGGGGGGGGTGCGGTCTACGAGCAGTACTTC.

The table lists this clone with a few counts. The chain employs TRBV18 and TRBJ2-1, with 11 bases lining up with TRBD1. The CDR3 consists of 16 residues. Losses at the gene ends were 5 bases for V and 7 bases for J; bases not matched to a gene: 10. Germline CDR1 KGHSH, CDR2 LQKENI. The chain's CDR3 is CASSSADRGLKNEQFF. The CDR3 DNA reads as TGTGCCAGCTCATCTGCGGACAGGGGGCTGAAGAATGAGCAGTTCTTC.